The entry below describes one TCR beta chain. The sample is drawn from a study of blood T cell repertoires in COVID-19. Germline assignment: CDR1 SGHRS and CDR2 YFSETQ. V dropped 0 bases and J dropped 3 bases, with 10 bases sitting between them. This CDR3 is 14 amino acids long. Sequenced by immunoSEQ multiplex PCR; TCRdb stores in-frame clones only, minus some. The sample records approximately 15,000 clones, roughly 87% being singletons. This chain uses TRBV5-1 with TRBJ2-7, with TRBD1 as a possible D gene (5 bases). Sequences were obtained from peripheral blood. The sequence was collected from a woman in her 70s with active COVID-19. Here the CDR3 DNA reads TGCGCCAGCAGCTTGGGTGCAGGGCTCTACGAGCAGTACTTC. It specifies CASSLGAGLYEQYF.